This passage covers 29 T cell receptor beta chains from one sample sequenced in a study of blood T cell repertoires in COVID-19. Here immunoSEQ multiplex PCR was the method, and the copy in TCRdb shows in-frame clones only, minus some. The sample carries 100,000 to 120,000 clones, about nine tenths recorded once. Sequenced input: peripheral blood. All receptors come from a woman aged 45-65 years with acute or convalescent COVID-19.

J is TRBJ1-1 and V is TRBV14, with D perhaps TRBD1 (6 bases). CDR3 length equals 15 residues. The germline V gene encodes CDR1 SGHDN and CDR2 FVKESK. V was trimmed by 5 bases and J by 0 bases, leaving 13 bases between them. The CDR3 loop is CASSAGVYMNTEAFF. The DNA of the CDR3 is TGTGCCAGCAGCGCAGGGGTTTACATGAACACTGAAGCTTTCTTT.

The chain is built from TRBV28 and TRBJ2-5, with TRBD2 identical over 8 bases. After removal of 3 bases from V and 5 bases from J, the junction contained 5 bases not matched to a gene. This CDR3 is built from 14 residues. From germline, CDR1 is MDHEN and CDR2 SYDVKM. The CDR3: CASSLAGGGETQYF. The DNA of the CDR3 is TGTGCCAGCAGTTTGGCGGGAGGCGGCGAGACCCAGTACTTC.

V is TRBV2 and J is TRBJ1-5; 9 bases fit TRBD1. Per germline, CDR1 SNHLY and CDR2 FYNNEI. The CDR3 covers 16 residues. Unmatched junction bases numbered 8, after V lost 7 bases and J lost 1 base. CDR3 region: CASTQGAVRSNQPQHF. The CDR3 coding sequence is TGTGCCAGCACACAGGGGGCGGTGAGAAGCAATCAGCCCCAGCATTTT.

The V gene is TRBV28, the J gene TRBJ2-1, with a tentative D call TRBD2 (7 bases). CDR3 length: 16 residues. Germline lookup yields CDR1 MDHEN and CDR2 SYDVKM. Trimming shortened V by 5 bases and J by 1 base, and 15 bases separated the two germline ends. Here the CDR3 reads CASSPRGRGSYNEQFF. Written as DNA, the CDR3 is TGTGCCAGCAGTCCCCGGGGGAGGGGGTCCTACAATGAGCAGTTCTTC.

This clone was counted only a few times. The V call is TRBV28, the J call TRBJ2-1; 7 bases are shared with TRBD2. V was pared by 5 bases and J by 9 bases, with 4 bases of the junction left unmatched. The CDR3 totals 12 residues. In germline, CDR1 is MDHEN, CDR2 SYDVKM. This CDR3 is CASSRTRVEQFF. DNA of the CDR3: TGTGCCAGCAGTCGGACTAGAGTTGAGCAGTTCTTC.

This clone was counted a single time. At one of its ends the junction is not consistent with the germline gene, which may arise from a read error. The V call is TRBV19, the J call TRBJ2-1; TRBD1 matches 8 bases. CDR1 LNHDA and CDR2 SQIVND come from the germline V gene (reference sequence). The CDR3 consists of 15 residues. CDR3 coding DNA: TGTGCCAGTAATATACAGGGGGAGGCGTCGAGTGAGCAGTTCTTC. Protein product: CASNIQGEASSEQFF.

This clone appeared once. The V and J genes are TRBV7-2 and TRBJ2-7; unclear D gene. The CDR3 spans 12 residues. The V end lost 5 bases, the J end lost 5 bases, and 10 bases lay between the germline ends. Germline V gene lookup returns CDR1 SGHTA and CDR2 FQGNSA. The CDR3 reads CASSPFRDEQYF. The CDR3 DNA reads TGTGCCAGCAGCCCGTTTCGCGACGAGCAGTACTTC.

V and J are TRBV6-2 or TRBV6-3 and TRBJ2-4, with 10 positions matching TRBD2. The CDR3 loop spans 18 amino acids. After removal of 2 bases from V and 5 bases from J, the junction contained 12 bases not matched to a gene. The V gene's germline CDR1 is MNHEY and CDR2 SVGEGT. The CDR3 DNA is TGTGCCAGCAGTTACGGAGCGGGGGGGCCCTGGAAGGAAAACATTCAGTACTTC. It translates to CASSYGAGGPWKENIQYF.

A note on this clone: A read error may account for a junction end that differs from germline. V is TRBV28 and J is TRBJ2-7, with D possibly being TRBD1 (5 bases). The CDR3 is 13 residues long. Germline V gives CDR1 MDHEN, CDR2 SYDVKM. The DNA of the CDR3 is TGTGCCAGCAGTCCAGGGCGGCCTAGGGGTACCCTATTC. Protein product: CASSPGRPRGTLF.

CDR3 nucleotide sequence: TGTGCCAGCAGCTTGAGGGAGACACTCAGGCTGACCGGGGAGCTGTTTTTT. As protein: CASSLRETLRLTGELFF. The rearrangement links TRBV5-6 to TRBJ2-2; TRBD2 might be the D (5 bases). The V end lost 1 base, the J end lost 5 bases, and 18 bases lay between the germline ends. This CDR3 comprises 17 residues. CDR1 is SGHDT, CDR2 YYEEEE, per germline.

The chain carries TRBV10-3 and TRBJ2-3; the match to TRBD1 covers 8 bases. The CDR3 totals 16 residues. V lost 5 bases, J lost 1 base, and 8 bases stayed unmatched. Germline loops: CDR1 ENHRY, CDR2 SYGVKD. CDR3 sequence (DNA): TGTGCCATCAGTCCCTCAGGGACAGGAGGCACAGATACGCAGTATTTT. Residues: CAISPSGTGGTDTQYF.

This chain links TRBV7-6 with TRBJ1-3; D is unresolved. The length of the CDR3 is 16 residues. The germline V gene encodes CDR1 SGHVS and CDR2 FNYEAQ. V dropped 4 bases and J dropped 0 bases, with 13 bases sitting between them. CDR3 sequence: CASSSTAESSGNTIYF. The DNA of the CDR3 is TGTGCCAGCAGCTCCACGGCGGAAAGCTCTGGAAACACCATATATTTT. Full variable domain (rest looked up from reference TRBV7-6 and TRBJ1-3): GAGVSQSPRYKVTKRGQDVALRCDPISGHVSLYWYRQALGQGPEFLTYFNYEAQQDKSGLPNDRFSAERPEGSISTLTIQRTEQRDSAMYRCASSSTAESSGNTIYFGEGSWLTVV.

V gene TRBV5-6 combines with J gene TRBJ1-4; TRBD1 agrees at 8 bases. There are 15 residues in the CDR3. Germline values: CDR1 SGHDT, CDR2 YYEEEE. The V segment lost 4 bases and the J segment 5 bases; nucleotides outside the gene matches: 7. The CDR3: CASSPLRTGNEKLFF. CDR3 DNA: TGTGCCAGCAGCCCGCTGCGGACAGGGAATGAAAAACTGTTTTTT.

CDR3 bases: TGTGCCAGCAGTTCCTCCCCCTCCCCCTACGAGCAGTACTTC. It specifies CASSSSPSPYEQYF. The chain is built from TRBV27 and TRBJ2-7; no clear D. CDR1 is MNHEY and CDR2 is SMNVEV in the germline V gene (reference sequence). V was shortened by 4 bases and J by 2 bases, with 12 bases between the two germline ends. The CDR3 sequence is 14 residues long.

V gene TRBV3-1 (or the pseudogene TRBV3-2) combines with J gene TRBJ2-5; 8 nucleotides agree with TRBD2. Germline V lookup: CDR1 LGHDT, CDR2 YNNKEL (reference sequence). The CDR3 contains 17 residues. V trimming: 0 bases; J trimming: 2 bases; junction bases outside the gene matches: 8. CDR3 protein: CASSQDPGLAAQETQYF. In DNA, the CDR3 is TGTGCCAGCAGCCAAGATCCCGGACTAGCCGCACAAGAGACCCAGTACTTC.

The rearrangement links TRBV7-3 to TRBJ1-1; possible D gene TRBD1, 5 bases. Trimming took 5 bases from V and 1 from J, leaving 11 bases between them. Germline CDR1 SGHTA, CDR2 FQGTGA. The CDR3 sequence is 14 residues long. CDR3 residues: CASSPQGTNTEAFF. CDR3 nucleotides: TGTGCCAGCAGCCCTCAGGGCACGAACACTGAAGCTTTCTTT. The variable domain in full, completed from reference TRBV7-3 and TRBJ1-1, reads GAGVSQTPSNKVTEKGKYVELRCDPISGHTALYWYRQSLGQGPEFLIYFQGTGAADDSGLPNDRFFAVRPEGSVSTLKIQRTERGDSAVYLCASSPQGTNTEAFFGQGTRLTVV.

The rearrangement joins TRBV11-2 to TRBJ2-3; a weak D match, TRBD2 (5 bases). This CDR3 has 13 amino acids. The V and J ends lost 3 bases and 5 bases respectively, with 9 bases between them. Germline V lookup: CDR1 SGHAT, CDR2 FQNNGV. The DNA of the CDR3 is TGTGCCAGCAGCTTTTCTGCGGGAGATACGCAGTATTTT. Its protein is CASSFSAGDTQYF. Combining the CDR3 with reference TRBV11-2 and TRBJ2-3 gives the whole variable domain EAGVAQSPRYKIIEKRQSVAFWCNPISGHATLYWYQQILGQGPKLLIQFQNNGVVDDSQLPKDRFSAERLKGVDSTLKIQPAKLEDSAVYLCASSFSAGDTQYFGPGTRLTVL.

This sequence joins TRBV19 and TRBJ1-5; perhaps TRBD1 as D (5 bases). The CDR3 runs 14 residues. The germline V and J ends were trimmed by 9 bases and 5 bases, with 17 bases remaining between them. Germline CDR1 and CDR2: LNHDA and SQIVND (reference sequence). The CDR3 DNA follows: TGTGCCAGCACTAGGACCGGAGGGGATCAGCCCCAGCATTTT. Translating gives CASTRTGGDQPQHF.

This clone has just one count. This CDR3 is CASRMTGGWQPQHF. CDR3 nucleotide sequence: TGTGCCAGTAGAATGACAGGGGGCTGGCAGCCCCAGCATTTT. This rearrangement joins TRBV19 to TRBJ1-5, with 10 bases aligning to TRBD1. The CDR3 has 14 residues. The junction had 6 bases not matched to a gene; V was cut back by 6 bases and J by 7 bases. The germline CDR1 and CDR2 sequences are LNHDA and SQIVND (reference sequence). Variable domain in full (rest from reference TRBV19 and TRBJ1-5): DGGITQSPKYLFRKEGQNVTLSCEQNLNHDAMYWYRQDPGQGLRLIYYSQIVNDFQKGDIAEGYSVSREKKESFPLTVTSAQKNPTAFYLCASRMTGGWQPQHFGDGTRLSIL.

This sequence joins TRBV6-5 and TRBJ1-2; D unresolved. Germline V gene lookup returns CDR1 MNHEY and CDR2 SVGAGI. V lost 0 bases to trimming and J lost 5 bases, with 7 bases between them. This CDR3 has 13 residues. CDR3 amino acids: CASSYSKSYGYTF. CDR3 DNA: TGTGCCAGCAGTTACTCGAAGAGTTATGGCTACACCTTC.

Only a few counts were recorded for this clone. The V gene is TRBV6-6, the J gene TRBJ1-2, with D unclear. V gave up 8 bases and J gave up 6 bases, with 10 bases separating them. The CDR3 extends over 11 amino acids. In germline, CDR1 is MNHNY, CDR2 SVGAGI (reference sequence). The CDR3 region is CASFLGDGYTF. The CDR3 bases are TGTGCCAGCTTTCTCGGGGATGGCTACACCTTC.

The chain combines TRBV6-1 with TRBJ1-6; D unresolved. Trimming pared 2 bases from V and 6 bases from J, leaving 8 bases between. The germline V gene has CDR1 MNHNS and CDR2 SASEGT. The CDR3 length is 14 residues. The CDR3 spells CASSESHSNSPLHF. The CDR3 DNA reads TGTGCCAGCAGTGAATCCCACAGTAATTCACCCCTCCACTTT.

This sequence joins TRBV4-1 and TRBJ1-2, with 7 nucleotides matching TRBD1. V shed 3 bases and J 6 bases; nucleotides not matched to a gene: 7. There are 14 residues in the CDR3. Per germline, CDR1 MGHRA and CDR2 YSYEKL. Here the CDR3 reads CASSHPGQVHGYTF. The DNA of the CDR3 is TGCGCCAGCAGCCATCCCGGACAGGTGCATGGCTACACCTTC.

V usage is TRBV7-9 and J usage is TRBJ2-7; 7 bases map to TRBD1. Germline CDR1 reads SEHNR; CDR2 reads FQNEAQ (reference sequence). Germline trimming cut 4 bases from V and 3 bases from J; bases unmatched to any gene: 9. CDR3 length equals 15 residues. The CDR3 DNA reads TGTGCCAGCAGCTCCCCTGGACAGGTTAGCTACGAGCAGTACTTC. This codes for CASSSPGQVSYEQYF.

The CDR3 DNA is TGTGCCAGCAGCCGATTAACCCAGACTGGGGCCAACGTCCTGACTTTC. Its protein is CASSRLTQTGANVLTF. V gene TRBV14 combines with J gene TRBJ2-6; no firm D call. This CDR3 contains 16 residues. V dropped 4 bases and J dropped 2 bases, with 12 bases sitting between them. Per germline, CDR1 SGHDN and CDR2 FVKESK.

V is TRBV18 and J is TRBJ1-1; TRBD1 is a possible D gene (6 bases). The germline gives CDR1 KGHSH, CDR2 LQKENI. The CDR3 spans 15 residues. The V and J ends lost 3 bases and 4 bases respectively, with 15 bases between them. CDR3 region: CASSPDREGGTEAFF. The DNA for the CDR3 is TGTGCCAGCTCACCCGATCGGGAGGGGGGCACTGAAGCTTTCTTT.

The V gene is TRBV30, the J gene TRBJ1-3, with a tentative D call TRBD1 (6 bases). V was clipped by 7 bases and J by 2 bases, with 15 bases between them. CDR1 and CDR2 from the germline V gene are GTSNPN and SVGIG (reference sequence). The CDR3 sequence is 14 residues long. The CDR3 DNA sequence: TGTGCCTTCCTCGGGGGGGCCGCTGGAAACACCATATATTTT. Amino acids: CAFLGGAAGNTIYF.

The chain is built from TRBV6-6 and TRBJ2-3; no clear D. CDR3 size: 12 residues. Germline V lookup: CDR1 MNHNY, CDR2 SVGAGI (reference sequence). Trimming pared 8 bases from V and 4 bases from J, leaving 10 bases between. CDR3 residues: CASARIADTQYF. The CDR3 nucleotides read TGTGCCAGCGCTAGGATCGCAGATACGCAGTATTTT.

This chain connects TRBV6-1 to TRBJ2-7; D is perhaps TRBD1 (5 bases). CDR1 and CDR2 from the germline V gene are MNHNS and SASEGT. CDR3 length: 14 residues. V lost 2 bases to trimming and J lost 3 bases, with 11 bases between them. The CDR3 DNA follows: TGTGCCAGCAGTGAACGTAGCAGGGACTACGAGCAGTACTTC. Amino acids: CASSERSRDYEQYF.